The clone carrying this TCR beta chain has more than one count but fewer than ten. The CDR3 totals 12 residues. From germline, CDR1 is SQVTM and CDR2 ANQGSEA. Trimming shortened V by 4 bases and J by 7 bases, and 11 bases separated the two germline ends. This entry is derived from a study of blood T cell repertoires in COVID-19. In the study overall: T cells, B-cell-depleted T cells, or PBMCs provided the cDNA or gDNA that served as material.

The protocol was immunoSEQ multiplex PCR, while the TCRdb copy is restricted to in-frame clones and leaves out a portion. Of roughly 140,000 clones in the sample, 65% to 85% were seen once. This TCR was sampled from an elderly woman with acute or convalescent COVID-19. The chain uses TRBV29-1 and TRBJ1-5, with a possible D match to TRBD1 (5 bases). The sequenced material came from peripheral blood. CDR3 amino acids: CSVVTDGQPQHF. In DNA form, the CDR3 reads TGCAGCGTTGTGACAGACGGACAGCCCCAGCATTTT.